This is a list of T cell receptor beta chains from one sample in a study of early T cells in non-severe SARS-CoV-2 infection. TCRdb analysed the 5' RACE reads with MiXCR anew, one entry per CDR3 protein. The sample holds around 99,000 distinct CDR3 sequences, 11% seen once. Sequencing was carried out using whole blood. These receptors were collected from an adult who was a healthcare worker with PCR-confirmed SARS-CoV-2 infection or an uninfected control (not recorded which). The conserved cysteine and the conserved F or W are not part of the CDR3 here.

V gene	J gene	CDR3 protein
TRBV28	TRBJ2-3	ASSFSRQGADTQY
TRBV19	TRBJ2-3	ASSSPGDTQY
TRBV30	TRBJ1-1	AWSPNRGSGEAF
TRBV18	TRBJ1-1	ASSPVGDGIAEAF
TRBV20-1	TRBJ1-4	SASGGRNEKLF
TRBV29-1	TRBJ2-3	SVVWIDTQY
TRBV28	TRBJ1-1	ASSTNDRANTEAF
TRBV11-2	TRBJ2-7	ASSLESGGEQY
TRBV19	TRBJ2-6	ASTGRMSGANVLT
TRBV10-3	TRBJ1-4	AISESYLTDEKLF
TRBV7-2	TRBJ2-3	ASSSGSVLSTDTQY
TRBV7-6	TRBJ2-1	ASSSRGRDHPSSYNEQF
TRBV10-2	TRBJ2-7	ASSGAGVNDEQY
TRBV12-3/TRBV12-4	TRBJ1-1	ASSFRLRGRLGAEAF
TRBV20-1	TRBJ1-2	SARDPSPNGYT
TRBV9	TRBJ1-1	ASSAQVPGQGNTEAF
TRBV9	TRBJ2-3	ASNADIGTDTQY
TRBV20-1	TRBJ1-5	SARGPAGYSNQPQH
TRBV6-5	TRBJ2-1	ASSRGAYNEQF
TRBV27	TRBJ2-3	ASIRGRPLTDTQY
TRBV2	TRBJ1-1	ASTRLYTEAF
TRBV6-2/TRBV6-3	TRBJ2-2	ASSITGELF
TRBV15	TRBJ2-1	ATSTGLADYNEQF
TRBV18	TRBJ2-1	ASSPQGAKENEQF
TRBV30	TRBJ2-1	AWSSAGLQF
TRBV9	TRBJ1-1	ASSPDGTEAF
TRBV7-9	TRBJ2-7	ASSLAQGGSGYEQY
TRBV19	TRBJ2-2	ASSSTPGRKNTGELF
TRBV29-1	TRBJ2-1	SVSDSMWYNEQF
TRBV27	TRBJ2-1	ASSFNARDEQF
TRBV30	TRBJ2-7	AWSGGSANSYEQY
TRBV28	TRBJ1-2	ASSPTGQDYYGYT
TRBV6-6	TRBJ2-7	ASSYSKVAIPGLDLDYEQY
TRBV12-5	TRBJ2-3	ASGGLSTDTQY
TRBV11-2	TRBJ1-1	ASSFLSPGQGFSTEAF
TRBV7-2	TRBJ2-2	ASNLERSGELF
TRBV7-9	TRBJ1-4	ASSYRQTNEKLF
TRBV12-3/TRBV12-4	TRBJ2-1	ASSLCAGCHNEQF
TRBV27	TRBJ2-1	ASKTAIYNEQF
TRBV20-1	TRBJ2-1	SARWESYNEQF
TRBV27	TRBJ2-5	ASTPIAGGPVTQY
TRBV4-1	TRBJ2-3	ASSQGFAYQLNTQY
TRBV6-4	TRBJ2-1	ASSAGTKIYNEQF
TRBV28	TRBJ2-3	ASSSGRNTDTQY
TRBV3-1	TRBJ2-1	ASSQAAEDNEQF
TRBV20-1	TRBJ1-2	SAREGGHGYT
TRBV20-1	TRBJ2-1	SASRAGLAGGNEQF
TRBV20-1	TRBJ2-7	SALRPSGSSKRSVSYEQY
TRBV6-5	TRBJ1-4	ASRPRGRNEKLF
TRBV5-1	TRBJ1-6	ASSLRGSVDSPLR
TRBV28	TRBJ2-5	AIGTGGQETQY
TRBV6-5	TRBJ1-2	ASYYQGTSNYGYT
TRBV27	TRBJ2-7	ASSDRGSLSYEQY
TRBV20-1	TRBJ2-1	SANSAGTSGRAYNEQF
TRBV11-2	TRBJ1-4	ASTQNGPREKLF
TRBV12-3/TRBV12-4	TRBJ2-1	ASSFFGGAYNEQF
TRBV20-1	TRBJ2-1	SARDRLAGAGNEQF
TRBV30	TRBJ1-2	AWTQTGAYGYT
TRBV7-2	TRBJ1-3	ASSLTGRTDTIY